These 24 T cell receptor beta chains originate from one sample sequenced in a study of blood T cells in healthy people across ages. The authors ran a second PCR of roughly 7 to 11 cycles using a sample-barcoded 5' primer and a J-beta primer mix. MiXCR, applied by TCRdb to the 5' RACE reads, yields one record per CDR3 protein. The sample includes more than 500,000 distinct CDR3 sequences, approximately 30% seen only once; the top ten take under 20%. Sample: blood. The source of these receptors is a woman aged 70-85 years in good health.

This clonotype was counted only a few times. This chain connects TRBV15 to TRBJ2-1; 8 nucleotides agree with TRBD1. Germline CDR1 LNHNV, CDR2 YYDKDF (reference sequence). The CDR3 covers 21 residues. V lost 3 bases and J lost 7; bases outside the gene matches: 26. The CDR3 coding sequence is TGTGCCACCAGCAGTTACCGAAGTCAGGGGGCGCGGCGGGGAGGATATAATGAGCAGTTCTTC. Residues: CATSSYRSQGARRGGYNEQFF.

The V gene is TRBV6-1, the J gene TRBJ2-2; D uncertain. This CDR3 is built from 13 residues. The germline V gene encodes CDR1 MNHNS and CDR2 SASEGT. Trimming stripped 0 bases from V and 4 bases from J, with 3 bases between. The CDR3 region is CASSEARTGELFF. The CDR3 nucleotides read TGTGCCAGCAGTGAAGCACGCACCGGGGAGCTGTTTTTT.

This clonotype was picked up a small number of times. The chain carries TRBV9 and TRBJ1-2, with 7 bases aligning to TRBD1. Unmatched junction bases numbered 5, after V lost 1 base and J lost 5 bases. CDR1 and CDR2 from the germline V gene are SGDLS and YYNGEE. This CDR3 has 14 residues. The CDR3 region is CASSVRDRNYGYTF. The CDR3 bases are TGTGCCAGCAGCGTAAGGGACAGAAATTATGGCTACACCTTC.

Notes on this clonotype: The junction departs from the called germline gene at one end, perhaps through a read error. This sequence joins TRBV18 and TRBJ2-5, with a weak D call TRBD1 (5 bases). The CDR3 covers 14 residues. CDR1 and CDR2 from the germline V gene are KGHSH and LQKENI. CDR3 nucleotide sequence: TGTGCCAGCTCACCTAGACAGTTTCAAGAGACCCAGCACTTC. Its protein is CASSPRQFQETQHF.

The chain joins TRBV9 to TRBJ2-5, with TRBD2 as a possible D gene (6 bases). TRBJ2-1 explains the end of the DNA better; the J call may be wrong. In germline, CDR1 is SGDLS, CDR2 YYNGEE. CDR3 size: 16 residues. The CDR3 DNA sequence: TGTGCCAGCAGCGTAGTTCCGACTAGTGTATACAATGAGCAGTTCTTC. Its translation is CASSVVPTSVYNEQFF.

V gene TRBV12-3 or TRBV12-4 combines with J gene TRBJ2-3, with D unclear. V dropped 2 bases and J dropped 0 bases, with 9 bases sitting between them. The CDR3 covers 15 residues. The CDR3 is CASSLPHGSTDTQYF. The CDR3, as DNA: TGTGCCAGCAGTTTACCCCACGGGAGCACAGATACGCAGTATTTT.

The chain uses TRBV6-1 and TRBJ2-5, with a weak D call TRBD1 (6 bases). The V gene lost 6 bases and the J gene lost 1 base, with 18 bases spanning the gap. This CDR3 is built from 16 residues. Germline CDR1 and CDR2: MNHNS and SASEGT. The CDR3 sequence is CASRRIIGGLQETQYF. CDR3 nucleotides: TGTGCCAGCAGAAGGATTATTGGGGGCCTCCAAGAGACCCAGTACTTC.

The chain is built from TRBV5-6 and TRBJ1-2; 9 nucleotides align to TRBD1. Germline-derived CDR1 and CDR2 are SGHDT and YYEEEE. Losses at the gene ends were 3 bases for V and 4 bases for J; bases not matched to a gene: 4. This CDR3 comprises 14 residues. For the CDR3, the DNA is TGTGCCAGCAGCTCGCCGACAGGGGGCTATGGCTACACCTTC. Its protein is CASSSPTGGYGYTF.

This clonotype was observed a few times. The CDR3 DNA sequence: TGCGCCAGCAGCCTCGGACTAGCGCAGGAGGAGACCCAGTACTTC. It specifies CASSLGLAQEETQYF. This chain connects TRBV5-1 to TRBJ2-5; 9 nucleotides line up with TRBD2. V gave up 4 bases and J gave up 5 bases; unmatched junction bases: 9. Germline lookup yields CDR1 SGHRS and CDR2 YFSETQ. The CDR3 length is 15 residues.

V usage is TRBV18 and J usage is TRBJ2-7; D unresolved. This CDR3 is built from 12 residues. Germline V CDR1 and CDR2: KGHSH, LQKENI. The V gene lost 2 bases and the J gene lost 10 bases, with 12 bases spanning the gap. The chain's CDR3 is CASSPDNFNQYF. In DNA form, the CDR3 reads TGTGCCAGCTCACCAGACAACTTTAACCAGTACTTC.

In this sample, this clonotype turned up a few times. The chain has TRBV2 and TRBJ1-4, with no clear D. This CDR3 contains 15 residues. Trimming took 8 bases from V and 0 from J, leaving 13 bases between them. Germline V gives CDR1 SNHLY, CDR2 FYNNEI. The CDR3 sequence is CASSPRIPTNEKLFF. The DNA for the CDR3 is TGTGCCAGCTCCCCGAGAATTCCAACTAATGAAAAACTGTTTTTT.

This clonotype was detected only a few times. This chain uses TRBV18 with TRBJ2-7, with a tentative D call TRBD1 (6 bases). Trimming took 3 bases from V and 6 from J, leaving 18 bases between them. This CDR3 has 15 residues. The germline V gene has CDR1 KGHSH and CDR2 LQKENI. Written as DNA, the CDR3 is TGTGCCAGCTCACCCCGGGACACTGGCGGACGCGAGCAGTACTTC. It yields the protein CASSPRDTGGREQYF.

CDR3 sequence reads: CASSFGGDSEAFF. The CDR3 bases are TGTGCCAGCAGTTTTGGGGGTGATTCTGAAGCTTTCTTT. This chain joins TRBV12-3 or TRBV12-4 and TRBJ1-1, with a tentative D call TRBD1 (5 bases). Trimming left V 3 bases short and J 6 bases short, with 11 bases between. The CDR3 is 13 amino acids.

The chain recombines TRBV12-3 or TRBV12-4 with TRBJ2-5, with a possible D match to TRBD2 (6 bases). The DNA end favors TRBJ2-1, so the J call may be wrong. This CDR3 region has 12 residues. The CDR3 reads CASRFPRGEQFF. The CDR3 region has the DNA TGTGCCAGCAGGTTCCCCCGGGGGGAGCAGTTCTTC.

The chain uses TRBV25-1 and TRBJ2-6; 7 positions match TRBD1. This CDR3 contains 16 residues. V dropped 3 bases and J dropped 3; count of bases not matched to a gene: 5. Germline values: CDR1 MGHDK, CDR2 SYGVNS. DNA for the CDR3: TGTGCCAGCAGTGAGACAGGGCTAGGTGGGGCCAACGTCCTGACTTTC. This codes for CASSETGLGGANVLTF.

This clonotype was detected ten times or more. The chain combines TRBV5-6 with TRBJ1-2; 9 bases are shared with TRBD1. V was clipped by 4 bases and J by 4 bases; unmatched bases: 5. CDR1 is SGHDT, CDR2 YYEEEE, per germline. The CDR3 has 14 residues. CDR3 in DNA: TGTGCCAGCAGCGATACAGGGGGCGGCTATGGCTACACCTTC. It yields the protein CASSDTGGGYGYTF.

The chain uses TRBV20-1 and TRBJ2-3; D not resolved. CDR3 size: 12 residues. The germline CDR1 and CDR2 sequences are DFQATT and SNEGSKA (reference sequence). V shed 4 bases and J shed 2 bases, with 7 bases lying between them. The CDR3 nucleotides are TGCAGTGCTACCCCGTCCACAGATACGCAGTATTTT. Residues: CSATPSTDTQYF.

V gene TRBV24-1 combines with J gene TRBJ2-5, with TRBD2 matching over 8 bases. The CDR3 runs to 15 residues. The V segment lost 3 bases and the J segment 0 bases; nucleotides outside the gene matches: 2. Germline CDR1 KGHDR, CDR2 SFDVKD. CDR3: CATSDTAGDQETQYF. As DNA, the CDR3 is TGTGCCACCAGTGATACAGCGGGGGACCAAGAGACCCAGTACTTC.

The V gene is TRBV27, the J gene TRBJ2-5; the D is unclear. Near its end, the DNA agrees better with TRBJ2-7, so the J call may be wrong. The CDR3 spans 10 residues. Germline V gene data show CDR1 as MNHEY and CDR2 as SMNVEV (reference sequence). The CDR3, as DNA: TGTGCCAGCAGGCTCTACGAGCAGTACTTC. Translation gives CASRLYEQYF.

V is TRBV9 and J is TRBJ1-2; possibly TRBD1 for D (5 bases). The CDR3 extends over 15 amino acids. V lost 0 bases and J lost 6, with 15 bases in between. Germline lookup yields CDR1 SGDLS and CDR2 YYNGEE. CDR3 protein: CASSVVGRRGDGYTF. The CDR3 bases are TGTGCCAGCAGCGTAGTGGGGAGGAGAGGGGATGGCTACACCTTC.

V is TRBV11-2 and J is TRBJ2-5; D ambiguous. The J call may be mistaken, given a closer DNA end match to TRBJ2-1. This CDR3 contains 13 residues. CDR1 and CDR2 from the germline V gene are SGHAT and FQNNGV. The CDR3 spells CASSPSVLDEQFF. The CDR3 DNA follows: TGTGCCAGCAGCCCCTCTGTTTTGGATGAGCAGTTCTTC.

A remark on this clonotype: The conserved phenylalanine or tryptophan is not found at the CDR3 terminus, so this likely reflects a read error. The chain carries TRBV5-1 and TRBJ1-2; 8 bases map to TRBD1. CDR1 is SGHRS and CDR2 is YFSETQ in the germline V gene. The CDR3 is made up of 15 amino acids. Germline trimming cut 5 bases from V and 4 bases from J; bases unmatched to any gene: 10. The CDR3 protein is CASSSEGQGGYGYTL. The CDR3 bases are TGCGCCAGCAGTAGTGAAGGACAGGGCGGCTATGGCTACACCCTC.

The CDR3 loop is CASSPGQRATEAFF. CDR3 sequence (DNA): TGTGCCAGCAGCCCAGGACAGAGGGCGACTGAAGCTTTCTTT. The genes are TRBV5-6 and TRBJ1-1; maybe TRBD1 (6 bases). V was pared by 4 bases and J by 5 bases, with 15 bases between. The germline CDR1 and CDR2 sequences are SGHDT and YYEEEE. The CDR3 is 14 amino acids.

This clonotype was observed a few times. This chain links TRBV20-1 with TRBJ2-5; D gene uncertain. The J call may be faulty, since TRBJ2-1 better matches the DNA end. In germline, CDR1 is DFQATT, CDR2 SNEGSKA (reference sequence). The CDR3 runs to 11 residues. The CDR3 here is CSARDLDEQFF. Written as DNA, the CDR3 is TGCAGTGCTAGAGATCTGGATGAGCAGTTCTTC.